This TCR beta chain was documented in a study of T cell responses to AZD1222 COVID-19 vaccine. Study information: Some second doses came at about 4 weeks and others at about 12 weeks; these were pooled. The study's findings and limits: Breadth and depth of Spike-specific TCRs rose after two AZD1222 doses. Baseline serology detected seropositivity in only a handful of AZD1222 recipients.

Method: immunoSEQ multiplex PCR; TCRdb's copy keeps in-frame clones and lacks some. The sample carries about 88,000 clones, around nine tenths recorded once. The CDR3 sequence is 19 residues long. V shed 2 bases and J 5 bases; nucleotides not matched to a gene: 14. Germline CDR1 reads ENHRY; CDR2 reads SYGVKD. On this clone itself: What it binds is unknown.

The V call is TRBV10-3, the J call TRBJ2-5, with 13 bases that match TRBD2. The sample in question was peripheral blood, obtained on day 0 of AZD1222 vaccination. The source is an adult in good health. Written as DNA, the CDR3 is TGTGCCATCAGTGAGACGGGACTAGCGGGACAAGGCGGGGAGGAGACCCAGTACTTC. Translated, it gives CAISETGLAGQGGEETQYF.